Shown below are 18 T cell receptor beta chains from a single sample sequenced in a study of CD8+CD57+ T cells in acquired aplastic anemia. Flow cytometry had shown expanded CD8+CD57+ cells in the patients chosen for sequencing. The study profiled TCR beta VDJ and CDR3 using genomic DNA as template. One entry per CDR3 protein, called by TCRdb with MiXCR from the reads. The table has about 180,000 distinct CDR3 sequences, 48% seen once. Sequenced input: sorted CD4+, CD8+, or CD8+CD57+ T cells (not recorded which) from PBMCs. The receptors stem from a human donor with aplastic anemia.

The CDR3 nucleotides read TGTGCCAGCAGTGAATATCGGGGACTAGCGGGGGTAGTACAAGAGACCCAGTACTTC. Amino acid sequence: CASSEYRGLAGVVQETQYF. The chain is built from TRBV25-1 and TRBJ2-5; 14 bases align to TRBD2. V was clipped by 0 bases and J by 2 bases; unmatched bases: 8. Germline lookup yields CDR1 MGHDK and CDR2 SYGVNS. CDR3 size: 19 residues.

The chain employs TRBV7-3 and TRBJ2-2; TRBD2 might be the D (6 bases). V shed 0 bases and J shed 6 bases, with 11 bases lying between them. Germline V gene lookup returns CDR1 SGHTA and CDR2 FQGTGA. The CDR3 contains 15 residues. The CDR3 sequence is CASSLTLGTSGELFF. The CDR3 bases are TGTGCCAGCAGCTTAACGTTAGGGACTTCCGGGGAGCTGTTTTTT.

The chain recombines TRBV12-3 or TRBV12-4 with TRBJ2-7; D is uncertain. Trimming pared 3 bases from V and 5 bases from J, leaving 8 bases between. The CDR3 length is 12 residues. The CDR3 reads CASSFTVHEQYF. DNA for the CDR3: TGTGCCAGCAGTTTTACAGTACACGAGCAGTACTTC.

The chain joins TRBV2 to TRBJ1-2; D is perhaps TRBD1 (5 bases). Germline CDR1 reads SNHLY; CDR2 reads FYNNEI. With 2 bases removed from V and 5 bases from J, the gap between germline ends came to 15 bases. This CDR3 has 15 residues. CDR3 in amino acids: CASSEQQGERYGYTF. The CDR3 DNA is TGTGCCAGCAGTGAACAGCAGGGTGAGAGGTATGGCTACACCTTC. Looking up the rest from reference TRBV2 and TRBJ1-2 gives the full variable domain: EPEVTQTPSHQVTQMGQEVILRCVPISNHLYFYWYRQILGQKVEFLVSFYNNEISEKSEIFDDQFSVERPDGSNFTLKIRSTKLEDSAMYFCASSEQQGERYGYTFGSGTRLTVV.

This clonotype has at least ten counts. The rearrangement links TRBV27 to TRBJ1-6; no reliable D call. This CDR3 region has 14 residues. Germline CDR1 and CDR2: MNHEY and SMNVEV (reference sequence). Trimming left V 3 bases short and J 7 bases short, with 10 bases between. In nucleotides, the CDR3 is TGTGCCAGCAGTTTGGTCCCTAGGAATTCACCCCTCCACTTT. Encoded protein: CASSLVPRNSPLHF.

The chain combines TRBV7-9 with TRBJ2-7; maybe TRBD2 (6 bases). Germline CDR1 is SEHNR and CDR2 is FQNEAQ (reference sequence). The CDR3 spans 14 residues. The V and J ends lost 1 base and 3 bases respectively, with 10 bases between them. CDR3 nucleotides: TGTGCCAGCAGCTTAGGACTAGGTGTCTACGAGCAGTACTTC. This codes for CASSLGLGVYEQYF.

The rearrangement uses TRBV19 and TRBJ1-6, with D hard to call. Trimming removed 3 bases at V and 10 bases at J, with 13 bases between. The CDR3 extends over 14 amino acids. Germline CDR1 reads LNHDA; CDR2 reads SQIVND (reference sequence). The CDR3 reads CASSIGSAHSPLHF. CDR3 coding DNA: TGTGCCAGTAGTATCGGTTCAGCACACTCACCCCTCCACTTT. Variable domain in full (rest from reference TRBV19 and TRBJ1-6): DGGITQSPKYLFRKEGQNVTLSCEQNLNHDAMYWYRQDPGQGLRLIYYSQIVNDFQKGDIAEGYSVSREKKESFPLTVTSAQKNPTAFYLCASSIGSAHSPLHFGNGTRLTVT.

The chain combines TRBV19 with TRBJ2-7; the match to TRBD1 covers 11 bases. J lost 3 bases, V lost 4 bases, and 14 bases had no gene match. The CDR3 is made up of 18 amino acids. Germline CDR1 reads LNHDA; CDR2 reads SQIVND (reference sequence). CDR3 residues: CASSKGQGVTPYYYEQYF. CDR3 bases: TGTGCCAGTAGTAAGGGACAGGGGGTAACTCCGTACTACTACGAGCAGTACTTC.

This clonotype was observed a few times. The chain uses TRBV29-1 and TRBJ2-5, with D unresolved. This CDR3 spans 15 amino acids. V dropped 0 bases and J dropped 2 bases, with 13 bases sitting between them. CDR1 and CDR2 (germline): SQVTM, ANQGSEA. The CDR3, as DNA: TGCAGCGTTGAAGATCCCGACATATTTCAAGAGACCCAGTACTTC. Translating gives CSVEDPDIFQETQYF.

This chain uses TRBV15 with TRBJ2-5; D tentatively fits TRBD1 or TRBD2 (5 bases each). The CDR3 consists of 15 residues. Germline V gives CDR1 LNHNV, CDR2 YYDKDF (reference sequence). V was clipped by 0 bases and J by 4 bases, with 12 bases between them. The CDR3 DNA sequence: TGTGCCACCAGCAGAGAGGCGGCTGGGGGAGAGACCCAGTACTTC. Its protein is CATSREAAGGETQYF.

There are many counts of this clonotype. The V gene is TRBV5-5, the J gene TRBJ2-7; 10 bases agree with TRBD1. This CDR3 is built from 15 residues. CDR1 and CDR2 from the germline V gene are SGHKS and YYEKEE (reference sequence). Trimming at V came to 0 bases and at J to 5 bases, leaving 5 bases not matched to a gene. The CDR3 DNA is TGTGCCAGCAGCTTGGACGGGACAGGGGCCCACGAGCAGTACTTC. Translating gives CASSLDGTGAHEQYF. The full variable domain, with the rest looked up from reference TRBV5-5 and TRBJ2-7, is DAGVTQSPTHLIKTRGQQVTLRCSPISGHKSVSWYQQVLGQGPQFIFQYYEKEERGRGNFPDRFSARQFPNYSSELNVNALLLGDSALYLCASSLDGTGAHEQYFGPGTRLTVT.

The chain combines TRBV20-1 with TRBJ1-2; unclear D gene. Germline V gene sequence: CDR1 DFQATT, CDR2 SNEGSKA (reference sequence). V lost 3 bases and J lost 6, with 11 bases in between. There are 12 residues in the CDR3. The CDR3 DNA reads TGCAGTGCTAGTTCGGGGAAGGATGGCTACACCTTC. Translation gives CSASSGKDGYTF.

V is TRBV15 and J is TRBJ2-5, with TRBD2 as a possible D gene (5 bases). Between the trimmed V and J ends, which lost 4 bases and 2 bases, there was a span of 8 bases. Germline V CDR1 and CDR2: LNHNV, YYDKDF (reference sequence). CDR3 length equals 13 residues. This chain's CDR3 is CATSNGVQETQYF. CDR3 bases: TGTGCCACCAGCAACGGGGTACAAGAGACCCAGTACTTC.

Remarks on this clonotype: A read error is possible here, since a much larger clone lies one base away. V usage is TRBV5-6 and J usage is TRBJ2-1; D may be TRBD2 (6 bases). Germline loops: CDR1 SGHDT, CDR2 YYEEEE. The CDR3 extends over 16 amino acids. Trimming took off 0 bases at V and 6 bases at J, with 16 bases between the two ends. The CDR3 here is CASSLDPGETCNEQFF. The CDR3 bases are TGTGCCAGCAGCTTGGATCCGGGGGAAACCTGCAATGAGCAGTTCTTC.

To note about this clonotype: It is likely a read error, because the conserved phenylalanine at the end of the CDR3 is missing. The chain links TRBV10-3 to TRBJ1-1; weak D call: TRBD1 (5 bases). The CDR3 has 15 amino acids. CDR1 and CDR2 (germline): ENHRY, SYGVKD. Trimming removed 10 bases from V and 1 base from J, with 19 bases in between. The CDR3 region has the DNA TGTGCCAGCAGGGTAGAATCCGGGACGAACACTGAAGCTTTCGTT. Encoded protein: CASRVESGTNTEAFV.

This clonotype was counted many times. The chain recombines TRBV7-3 with TRBJ2-7; the match to TRBD1 covers 12 bases. The trim removed 5 bases at V and 9 bases at J, leaving 8 bases unmatched. CDR1 is SGHTA and CDR2 is FQGTGA in the germline V gene. This CDR3 is 14 amino acids long. The CDR3: CASSPTGTGGTQYF. CDR3 nucleotides: TGTGCCAGCAGCCCCACCGGGACAGGGGGCACGCAGTACTTC.

The genes are TRBV5-1 and TRBJ1-2; 7 bases agree with TRBD1. The CDR3 runs to 16 residues. Germline CDR1 is SGHRS and CDR2 is YFSETQ. The J segment lost 4 bases and the V segment lost 4 bases, leaving 13 bases of the junction unmatched. CDR3 region: CASSIGQDSSFYGYTF. CDR3 DNA: TGCGCCAGCAGCATAGGACAGGACAGTTCCTTCTATGGCTACACCTTC.

This chain uses TRBV7-2 with TRBJ2-5; the match to TRBD1 covers 11 bases. TRBJ2-7 matches the DNA end more closely, so the J call is doubtful. CDR3 length: 13 amino acids. CDR1 and CDR2 (germline): SGHTA, FQGNSA. The CDR3 DNA reads as TGTGCCAGTGGGACAGGGGGTTCGGACGAGCAGTACTTC. This encodes CASGTGGSDEQYF.